Presented here are 29 T cell receptor beta chains from one specimen sequenced in a study of metastatic and nonmetastatic thyroid tumors. Thyroid surgery took place with no prior treatment in any patient. TCRdb redid the clone calls on the PCR reads using MiXCR. The sample shows roughly 65,000 clones, 13% to 15% of them seen only once. Sequenced sample: blood. The receptors derive from a male donor with papillary thyroid cancer or a benign thyroid nodule (not recorded which). Some clones in this sample may be carry-over from other donors' samples.

This clone was recorded at least ten times. V and J are TRBV7-9 and TRBJ1-1; D is undetermined. Per the germline V gene, CDR1 is SEHNR and CDR2 is FQNEAQ (reference sequence). The V gene lost 0 bases and the J gene lost 3 bases, with 5 bases spanning the gap. This CDR3 has 13 amino acids. CDR3 DNA sequence: TGTGCCAGCAGCTTAGCACAGCACACTGAAGCTTTCTTT. It codes for CASSLAQHTEAFF.

Remarks on this clone: This clone may be a read error of a much larger clone one base away. The chain is built from TRBV18 and TRBJ2-3; D is unclear. This CDR3 is built from 14 residues. V was clipped by 2 bases and J by 4 bases, with 10 bases between them. Germline loops: CDR1 KGHSH, CDR2 LQKENI. The CDR3 nucleotides read TGTGCCAGCTCACCAACCCATCGAGCAGATACGCAGTATTTT. It yields the protein CASSPTHRADTQYF.

This clone was seen at least ten times. CDR3 DNA: TGTGCCAGCAGCTTAGATCTAGGGGGATTCTACGAGCAGTACGTC. This encodes CASSLDLGGFYEQYV. V gene TRBV11-2 combines with J gene TRBJ2-7; D might be TRBD1 (6 bases). Trimming took 0 bases from V and 3 from J, leaving 12 bases between them. Germline CDR1 and CDR2: SGHAT and FQNNGV. This CDR3 contains 15 residues.

The V call is TRBV6-1, the J call TRBJ1-5; 7 positions agree with TRBD1. In germline, CDR1 is MNHNS, CDR2 SASEGT. CDR3 length: 15 amino acids. V shed 5 bases, J shed 9 bases, and the junction held 13 bases outside the gene matches. The DNA for the CDR3 is TGTGCCAGCAGTACGGGGACAGTGGGCCGTAGGCCCCAGCATTTT. It is translated as CASSTGTVGRRPQHF.

There are many counts of this clone. The chain uses TRBV4-3 and TRBJ2-1; TRBD2 matches at 12 bases. The CDR3 extends over 16 amino acids. Germline V gene sequence: CDR1 LGHNA, CDR2 YSLEER. With 3 bases clipped from V and 6 bases from J, the junction kept 6 bases outside the gene matches. CDR3 in amino acids: CASSQATSGRLNEQFF. DNA of the CDR3: TGCGCCAGCAGCCAGGCAACTAGCGGGAGGCTCAATGAGCAGTTCTTC.

This clone came up many times. The V and J genes are TRBV20-1 and TRBJ2-4; D is perhaps TRBD1 (6 bases). Trimming took 5 bases from V and 2 from J, leaving 10 bases between them. This CDR3 comprises 13 residues. Germline V gene sequence: CDR1 DFQATT, CDR2 SNEGSKA (reference sequence). This CDR3 reads CSARTGSKNIQYF. The CDR3 bases are TGCAGTGCTCGCACAGGGTCCAAAAACATTCAGTACTTC.

This clone was detected a few times. A read error may explain this, as a much larger clone is one base away. The chain recombines TRBV2 with TRBJ2-3; TRBD1 or TRBD2 may be the D gene (5 bases each). Germline loops: CDR1 SNHLY, CDR2 FYNNEI. V lost 4 bases and J lost 10, with 12 bases in between. This CDR3 region has 12 residues. The CDR3 loop reads CASSAGLLPQYF. For the CDR3, the DNA is TGTGCCAGCAGTGCGGGGCTTCTTCCGCAGTATTTT.

Only one count was recorded for this clone. V gene TRBV6-2 or TRBV6-3 combines with J gene TRBJ2-7; TRBD2 aligns across 10 bases. The germline V gene encodes CDR1 MNHEY and CDR2 SVGEGT. The V and J ends lost 4 bases and 3 bases, in that order; junction bases with no gene match: 15. CDR3 size: 18 residues. The DNA of the CDR3 is TGTGCCAGCAGTTCACTTGAATTTAGCGGGAGGCTCCGCTACGAGCAGTACGTC. It codes for CASSSLEFSGRLRYEQYV.

The chain combines TRBV11-3 with TRBJ1-2; tentatively, D is TRBD1 (5 bases). This CDR3 is 12 amino acids long. Germline CDR1 and CDR2: SGHNT and YENEEA. V lost 4 bases to trimming and J lost 8 bases, with 11 bases between them. CDR3 protein: CASSSGFGGYTF. The CDR3 DNA is TGTGCCAGCAGCTCAGGGTTCGGGGGCTACACCTTC.

This clone has ten or more counts. V is TRBV7-2 and J is TRBJ1-2; D is undetermined. Trimming shortened V by 1 base and J by 7 bases, and 10 bases separated the two germline ends. The CDR3 loop spans 13 amino acids. Germline V gene data show CDR1 as SGHTA and CDR2 as FQGNSA. Here the CDR3 DNA reads TGTGCCAGCAGCTTAGATTTTTACTCTGGCTACACCTTC. Its protein product is CASSLDFYSGYTF. Supplemented by reference TRBV7-2 and TRBJ1-2, the full variable domain reads GAGVSQSPSNKVTEKGKDVELRCDPISGHTALYWYRQSLGQGLEFLIYFQGNSAPDKSGLPSDRFSAERTGGSVSTLTIQRTQQEDSAVYLCASSLDFYSGYTFGSGTRLTVV.

At least ten counts were recorded for this clone. This chain links TRBV2 with TRBJ2-7; D possibly corresponds to TRBD1 (5 bases). Germline-derived CDR1 and CDR2 are SNHLY and FYNNEI. There are 13 residues in the CDR3. V was cut by 4 bases and J by 2 bases, with 9 bases left in between. CDR3: CASSADSTYEQYV. For the CDR3, the DNA is TGTGCCAGCAGTGCAGACAGTACCTACGAGCAGTACGTC.

This clone has at least ten counts. The J gene is TRBJ2-2, the V gene TRBV6-1, with a possible D match to TRBD1 (6 bases). The V gene's germline CDR1 is MNHNS and CDR2 SASEGT. This CDR3 spans 17 amino acids. V was pared by 4 bases and J by 2 bases, with 17 bases between. The chain's CDR3 is CASSVPTDRPNTGELFF. In DNA, the CDR3 is TGTGCCAGCAGTGTTCCAACGGACAGACCTAACACCGGGGAGCTGTTTTTT.

As to this clone: Just one base apart from a much larger clone, this may be a read error. The sample carries other DNA sequences with the same CDR3. This chain uses TRBV7-2 with TRBJ1-2; D is ambiguous. The CDR3 runs 14 residues. The germline V gene has CDR1 SGHTA and CDR2 FQGNSA. The CDR3 reads CASSLRPSQRGYTF. CDR3 coding DNA: TGTGCTAGCAGCTTACGTCCCAGTCAGAGGGGCTACACCTTC.

The genes are TRBV6-2 or TRBV6-3 and TRBJ2-1, with D possibly matching TRBD1 (5 bases). V was pared by 0 bases and J by 4 bases, with 19 bases between. In germline, CDR1 is MNHEY, CDR2 SVGEGT. The CDR3 extends over 18 amino acids. The CDR3 nucleotides read TGTGCCAGCAGTTACTCGAATTCAGGGTATGGCTCATACAATGAGCAGTTCTTC. Protein product: CASSYSNSGYGSYNEQFF.

As to this clone: One end of the junction varies from germline; a read error may be responsible. This rearrangement joins TRBV5-1 to TRBJ2-1, with D perhaps TRBD2 (6 bases). Germline V CDR1 and CDR2: SGHRS, YFSETQ. The CDR3 loop spans 15 amino acids. DNA for the CDR3: TGCGCCAGCAACTTGTTTAGCGGTTCCTATAATGAGCAGTTCTTC. Protein product: CASNLFSGSYNEQFF.

This clone has a count of ten or more. The V and J genes are TRBV20-1 and TRBJ2-1, with D maybe TRBD1 (5 bases). Per germline, CDR1 DFQATT and CDR2 SNEGSKA (reference sequence). The CDR3 totals 17 residues. With 0 bases removed from V and 0 bases from J, the gap between germline ends came to 15 bases. The chain's CDR3 is CSARDYRLSSSYNEQFF. The CDR3 DNA follows: TGCAGTGCTAGAGATTACAGGCTTTCAAGCTCCTACAATGAGCAGTTCTTC.

This clone was recorded many times. The CDR3 loop is CASSSRDSLLKYGYTF. CDR3 coding DNA: TGTGCCAGCAGCTCACGGGACAGCCTCCTAAAATATGGCTACACCTTC. The chain uses TRBV5-4 and TRBJ1-2; TRBD1 matches 7 bases. This CDR3 region has 16 residues. Germline values: CDR1 SGHNT, CDR2 YYREEE (reference sequence). Trimming removed 3 bases from V and 5 bases from J; junction bases left unmatched: 13. The variable domain in full, with the rest retrieved from reference TRBV5-4 and TRBJ1-2, is ETGVTQSPTHLIKTRGQQVTLRCSSQSGHNTVSWYQQALGQGPQFIFQYYREEENGRGNFPPRFSGLQFPNYSSELNVNALELDDSALYLCASSSRDSLLKYGYTFGSGTRLTVV.

The table lists this clone with many counts. Other nucleotide sequences from this sample produce the same CDR3. The rearrangement uses TRBV6-4 and TRBJ2-7; D not resolved. CDR1 is MRHNA, CDR2 SNTAGT, per germline. V dropped 3 bases and J dropped 0 bases, with 12 bases sitting between them. The length of the CDR3 is 15 residues. The CDR3 region has the DNA TGTGCCAGCAGTGAGGGCGGCCGTTTCTCCTACGAGCAGTACTTC. As protein: CASSEGGRFSYEQYF.

This clone was found many times. This chain connects TRBV24-1 to TRBJ1-5, with D unresolved. The CDR3 spans 15 residues. V lost 4 bases and J lost 7, with 16 bases in between. Germline V CDR1 and CDR2: KGHDR, SFDVKD. The CDR3 region has the DNA TGTGCCACCAGTGAGGGAGACCACTTAGGGCAGCCCCAGCATTTT. This sequence encodes CATSEGDHLGQPQHF.

This clone was observed at least ten times. V is TRBV27 and J is TRBJ2-1, with D perhaps being TRBD1 or TRBD2 (5 bases each). The length of the CDR3 is 13 residues. V lost 10 bases and J lost 5, with 15 bases in between. CDR1 and CDR2 from the germline V gene are MNHEY and SMNVEV (reference sequence). This CDR3 is CATLSEGHNEQFF. The DNA of the CDR3 is TGTGCCACTCTCTCCGAGGGACACAATGAGCAGTTCTTC.

Details on this clone: A much larger clone differs by one base, so this may be a read error. Other DNA sequences of this sample code for an identical CDR3. The chain uses TRBV28 and TRBJ1-3; no clear D gene. Germline assignment: CDR1 MDHEN and CDR2 SYDVKM. CDR3 length: 12 residues. CDR3 in DNA: TGTGCCAGTAGTTTCAGGGGAAACACCATATATTTT. Translating it yields CASSFRGNTIYF.

This clone was seen repeatedly, ten times or more. The genes are TRBV5-1 and TRBJ2-2, with D perhaps matching TRBD2 (5 bases). CDR1 is SGHRS and CDR2 is YFSETQ in the germline V gene. The V and J ends lost 0 bases and 4 bases respectively, with 7 bases between them. The CDR3 extends over 14 amino acids. CDR3 region: CASSLAGITGELFF. The CDR3 nucleotides are TGCGCCAGCAGCTTGGCGGGAATCACCGGGGAGCTGTTTTTT.

This clone has a count of ten or more. Here the CDR3 DNA reads TGTGCCTGGAGTGTAGTACTAGCGGGAGGAGGAGAGACCCAGTACTTC. Translated, it gives CAWSVVLAGGGETQYF. The gene calls are TRBV30 and TRBJ2-5; 12 bases are a match to TRBD2. The CDR3 covers 16 residues. CDR1 GTSNPN and CDR2 SVGIG come from the germline V gene (reference sequence). V lost 0 bases, J lost 4 bases, and 6 bases stayed unmatched.

This clone was counted at least ten times. The rearrangement uses TRBV19 and TRBJ2-3, with D maybe TRBD1 (6 bases). Per the germline V gene, CDR1 is LNHDA and CDR2 is SQIVND (reference sequence). Trimming took 1 base from V and 4 from J, leaving 9 bases between them. The CDR3 length is 14 residues. The CDR3, as DNA: TGTGCCAGTAGTATAGTGCAGGGGCCAGATACGCAGTATTTT. Translation: CASSIVQGPDTQYF.

This clone was observed at least ten times. The J gene is TRBJ2-2, the V gene TRBV5-4; 7 nucleotides match TRBD2. Germline V CDR1 and CDR2: SGHNT, YYREEE (reference sequence). V gave up 0 bases and J gave up 5 bases; unmatched junction bases: 10. This CDR3 has 17 amino acids. CDR3 loop: CASSLVAGVWLTGELFF. The CDR3 region has the DNA TGTGCCAGCAGCTTGGTTGCGGGAGTCTGGTTGACCGGGGAGCTGTTTTTT. Full variable domain (missing parts from reference TRBV5-4 and TRBJ2-2): ETGVTQSPTHLIKTRGQQVTLRCSSQSGHNTVSWYQQALGQGPQFIFQYYREEENGRGNFPPRFSGLQFPNYSSELNVNALELDDSALYLCASSLVAGVWLTGELFFGEGSRLTVL.

A remark on this clone: At one end the junction does not follow the germline gene, possibly because of a read error. The rearrangement joins TRBV25-1 to TRBJ2-1, with TRBD2 matching over 7 bases. The CDR3 loop spans 15 amino acids. CDR1 MGHDK and CDR2 SYGVNS come from the germline V gene. The CDR3 reads CASSNLLKRDNEQSF. The CDR3 DNA follows: TGTGCCAGTAGCAACTTGCTGAAGCGGGATAATGAGCAGTCCTTC.

To note about this clone: A clone one base away is much larger, so this may be a read error. For the CDR3, the DNA is TGTGCCACCATCAACAGGGTCAGCGGCAATCAGCCCCAGCATTTT. Translation: CATINRVSGNQPQHF. This sequence joins TRBV15 and TRBJ1-5, with D perhaps matching TRBD1 (6 bases). This CDR3 region has 15 residues. Trimming removed 7 bases at V and 2 bases at J, with 15 bases between. Germline CDR1 LNHNV, CDR2 YYDKDF (reference sequence). Supplemented by reference TRBV15 and TRBJ1-5, the full variable domain reads DAMVIQNPRYQVTQFGKPVTLSCSQTLNHNVMYWYQQKSSQAPKLLFHYYDKDFNNEADTPDNFQSRRPNTSFCFLDIRSPGLGDTAMYLCATINRVSGNQPQHFGDGTRLSIL.

This clone was detected many times. The genes are TRBV7-9 and TRBJ2-1, with TRBD1 matching 10 bases. With 5 bases clipped from V and 6 bases from J, the junction kept 13 bases outside the gene matches. The CDR3 covers 17 residues. The germline V gene encodes CDR1 SEHNR and CDR2 FQNEAQ (reference sequence). CDR3 nucleotide sequence: TGTGCCAGCAGCAACTCCTTGGGGACAGGGGTTTTCAATGAGCAGTTCTTC. Protein product: CASSNSLGTGVFNEQFF.

This chain joins TRBV12-3 or TRBV12-4 and TRBJ2-3, with 13 bases aligning to TRBD2. With 3 bases clipped from V and 3 bases from J, the junction kept 15 bases outside the gene matches. The CDR3 is 20 amino acids. CDR3 sequence: CASSFGLAGVPTTATDTQYF. DNA for the CDR3: TGTGCCAGCAGTTTCGGACTAGCGGGAGTGCCGACGACTGCAACAGATACGCAGTATTTT.